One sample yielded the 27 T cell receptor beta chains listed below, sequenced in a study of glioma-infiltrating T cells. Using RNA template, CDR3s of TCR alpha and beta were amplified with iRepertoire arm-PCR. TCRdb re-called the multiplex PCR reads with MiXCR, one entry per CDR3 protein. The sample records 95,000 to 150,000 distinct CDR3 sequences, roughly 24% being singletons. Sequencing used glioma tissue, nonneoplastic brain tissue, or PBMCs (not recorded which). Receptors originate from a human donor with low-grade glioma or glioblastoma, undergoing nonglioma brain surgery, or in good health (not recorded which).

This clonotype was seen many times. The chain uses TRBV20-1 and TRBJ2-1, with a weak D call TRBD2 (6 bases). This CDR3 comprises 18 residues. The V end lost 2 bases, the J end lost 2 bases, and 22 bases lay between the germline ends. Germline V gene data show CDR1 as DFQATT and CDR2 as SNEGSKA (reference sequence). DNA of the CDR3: TGCAGTGCTAGAAGAATTTCAAAGGCGGGGTACCCCTACAATGAGCAGTTCTTC. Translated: CSARRISKAGYPYNEQFF.

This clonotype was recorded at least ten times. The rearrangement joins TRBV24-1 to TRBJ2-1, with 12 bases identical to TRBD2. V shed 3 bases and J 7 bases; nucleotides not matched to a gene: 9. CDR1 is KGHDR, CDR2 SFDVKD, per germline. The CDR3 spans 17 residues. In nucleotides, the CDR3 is TGTGCCACCAGTGATACGCGTTCTAGCGGGAGGGGAAATGAGCAGTTCTTC. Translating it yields CATSDTRSSGRGNEQFF.

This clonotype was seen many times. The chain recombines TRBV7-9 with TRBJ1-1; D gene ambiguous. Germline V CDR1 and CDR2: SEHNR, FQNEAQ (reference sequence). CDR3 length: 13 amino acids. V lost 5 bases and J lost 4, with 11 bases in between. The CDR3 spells CASSQELGTEAFF. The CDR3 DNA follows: TGTGCCAGCAGCCAAGAGCTCGGCACTGAAGCTTTCTTT.

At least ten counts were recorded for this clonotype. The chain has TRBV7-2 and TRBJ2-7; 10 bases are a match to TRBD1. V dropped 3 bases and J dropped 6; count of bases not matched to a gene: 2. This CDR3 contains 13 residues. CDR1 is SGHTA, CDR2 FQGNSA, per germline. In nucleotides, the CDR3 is TGTGCCAGCAGCTTCCGGGACAGGGGCGAGCAGTACTTC. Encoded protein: CASSFRDRGEQYF.

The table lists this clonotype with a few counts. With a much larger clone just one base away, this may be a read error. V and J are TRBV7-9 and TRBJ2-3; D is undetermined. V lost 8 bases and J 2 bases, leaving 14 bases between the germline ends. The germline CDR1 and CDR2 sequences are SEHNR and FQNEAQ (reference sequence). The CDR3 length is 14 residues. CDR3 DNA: TGTGCCAGCGGCCTCCTAGGTCCCACAGATACGCAGTATTTT. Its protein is CASGLLGPTDTQYF.

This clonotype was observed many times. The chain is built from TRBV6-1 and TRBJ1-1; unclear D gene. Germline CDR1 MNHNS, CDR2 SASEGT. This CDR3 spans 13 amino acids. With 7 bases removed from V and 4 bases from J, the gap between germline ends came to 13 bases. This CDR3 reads CASIDFAATEAFF. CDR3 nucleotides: TGTGCCAGCATCGACTTCGCTGCCACTGAAGCTTTCTTT.

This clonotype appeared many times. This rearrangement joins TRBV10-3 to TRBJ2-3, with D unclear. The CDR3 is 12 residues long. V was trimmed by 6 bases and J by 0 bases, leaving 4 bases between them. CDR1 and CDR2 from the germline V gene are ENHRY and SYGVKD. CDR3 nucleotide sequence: TGTGCCATCAGGACTAGCACAGATACGCAGTATTTT. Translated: CAIRTSTDTQYF.

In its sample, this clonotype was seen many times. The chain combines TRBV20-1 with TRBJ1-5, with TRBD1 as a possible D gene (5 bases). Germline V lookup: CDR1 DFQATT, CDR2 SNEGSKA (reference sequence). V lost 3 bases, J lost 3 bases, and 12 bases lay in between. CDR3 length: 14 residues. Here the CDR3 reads CSASRDGTNQPQHF. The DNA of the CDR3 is TGCAGTGCTAGCCGGGATGGGACCAATCAGCCCCAGCATTTT.

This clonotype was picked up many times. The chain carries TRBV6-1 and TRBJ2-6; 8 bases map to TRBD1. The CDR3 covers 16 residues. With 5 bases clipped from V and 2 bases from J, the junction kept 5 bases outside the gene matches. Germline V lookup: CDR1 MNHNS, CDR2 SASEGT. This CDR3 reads CASSSRDRTGANVLTF. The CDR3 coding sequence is TGTGCCAGCAGTTCCCGGGACAGGACTGGGGCCAACGTCCTGACTTTC.

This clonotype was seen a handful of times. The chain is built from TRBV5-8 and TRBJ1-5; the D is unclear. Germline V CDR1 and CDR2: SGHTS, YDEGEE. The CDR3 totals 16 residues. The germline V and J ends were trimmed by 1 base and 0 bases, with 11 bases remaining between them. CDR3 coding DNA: TGTGCCAGCAGCTTGCGTCAGCTCTATAGCAATCAGCCCCAGCATTTT. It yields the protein CASSLRQLYSNQPQHF.

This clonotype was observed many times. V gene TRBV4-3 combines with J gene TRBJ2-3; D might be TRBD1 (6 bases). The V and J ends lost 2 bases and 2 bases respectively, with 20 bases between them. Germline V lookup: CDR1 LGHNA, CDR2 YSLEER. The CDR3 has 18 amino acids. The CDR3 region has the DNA TGCGCCAGCAGCCAACCGAGATATCCAGGGGCGATCACAGATACGCAGTATTTT. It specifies CASSQPRYPGAITDTQYF.

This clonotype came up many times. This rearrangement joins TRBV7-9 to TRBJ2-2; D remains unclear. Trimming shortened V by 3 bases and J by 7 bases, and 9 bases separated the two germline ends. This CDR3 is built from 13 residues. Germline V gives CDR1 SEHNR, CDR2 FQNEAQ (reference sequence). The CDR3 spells CASSFLSIGELFF. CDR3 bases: TGTGCCAGCAGCTTTCTCAGTATCGGGGAGCTGTTTTTT.

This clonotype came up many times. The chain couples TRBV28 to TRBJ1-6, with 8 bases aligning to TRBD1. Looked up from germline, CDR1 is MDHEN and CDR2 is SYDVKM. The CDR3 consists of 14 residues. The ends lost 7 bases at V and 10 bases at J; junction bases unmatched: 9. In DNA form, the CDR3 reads TGTGCCAGCAAAATCGGACAGGGACGATCACCCCTCCACTTT. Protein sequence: CASKIGQGRSPLHF.

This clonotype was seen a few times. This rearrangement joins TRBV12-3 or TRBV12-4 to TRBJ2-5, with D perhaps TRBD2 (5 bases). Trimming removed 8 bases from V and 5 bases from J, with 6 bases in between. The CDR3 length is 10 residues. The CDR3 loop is CASCGETQYF. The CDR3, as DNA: TGTGCCAGCTGCGGGGAGACCCAGTACTTC.

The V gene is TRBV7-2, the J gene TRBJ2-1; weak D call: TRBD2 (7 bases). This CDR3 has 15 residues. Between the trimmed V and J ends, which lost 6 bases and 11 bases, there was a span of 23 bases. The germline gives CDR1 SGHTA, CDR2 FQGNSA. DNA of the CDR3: TGTGCCAGCAGTTCTAGGGGGGGCAGCCGGGTCAAGCAGTTCTTC. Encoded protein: CASSSRGGSRVKQFF.

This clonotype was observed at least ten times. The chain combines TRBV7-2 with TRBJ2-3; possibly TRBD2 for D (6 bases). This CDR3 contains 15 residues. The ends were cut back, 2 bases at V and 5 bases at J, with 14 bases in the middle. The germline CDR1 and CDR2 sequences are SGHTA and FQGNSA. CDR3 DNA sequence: TGTGCCAGCAGCTTATATATGGAGGGTAGAGATACGCAGTATTTT. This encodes CASSLYMEGRDTQYF.

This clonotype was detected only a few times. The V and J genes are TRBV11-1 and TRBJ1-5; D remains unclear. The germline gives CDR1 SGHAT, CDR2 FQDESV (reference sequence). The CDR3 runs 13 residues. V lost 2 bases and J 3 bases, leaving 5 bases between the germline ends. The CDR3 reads CASSLSNNQPQHF. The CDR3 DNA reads TGTGCCAGCAGCTTATCTAACAATCAGCCCCAGCATTTT.

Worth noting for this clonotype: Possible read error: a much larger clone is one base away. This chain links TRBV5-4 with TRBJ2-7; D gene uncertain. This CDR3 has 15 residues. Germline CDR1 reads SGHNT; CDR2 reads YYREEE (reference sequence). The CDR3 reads CASSLGRVPSYERYF. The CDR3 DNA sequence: TGTGCCAGCAGTCTCGGACGGGTTCCCTCCTACGAGCGGTACTTC. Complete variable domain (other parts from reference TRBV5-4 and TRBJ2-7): ETGVTQSPTHLIKTRGQQVTLRCSSQSGHNTVSWYQQALGQGPQFIFQYYREEENGRGNFPPRFSGLQFPNYSSELNVNALELDDSALYLCASSLGRVPSYERYFGPGTRLTVT.

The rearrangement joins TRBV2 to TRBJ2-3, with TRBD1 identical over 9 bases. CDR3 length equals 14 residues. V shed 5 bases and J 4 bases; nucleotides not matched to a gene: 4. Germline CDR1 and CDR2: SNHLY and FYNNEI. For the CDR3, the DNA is TGTGCCAGCAGTCCCACAGGGGGCTCAGATACGCAGTATTTT. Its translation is CASSPTGGSDTQYF.

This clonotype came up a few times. The CDR3 DNA reads TGTGCCAGCAGCTTGGATAGGGACCCGGCCTACAATGAGCAGTTCTTC. Protein product: CASSLDRDPAYNEQFF. This sequence joins TRBV5-6 and TRBJ2-1, with D perhaps assigned TRBD1 or TRBD2 (5 bases each). Trimming left V 0 bases short and J 2 bases short, with 12 bases between. CDR1 is SGHDT and CDR2 is YYEEEE in the germline V gene. The CDR3 has 16 residues.

The CDR3 region is CAGATWDVSTAFF. For the CDR3, the DNA is TGTGCCGGCGCCACCTGGGACGTCTCAACGGCTTTCTTT. This chain connects TRBV27 to TRBJ1-1; TRBD1 is a possible D gene (5 bases). Germline-derived CDR1 and CDR2 are MNHEY and SMNVEV (reference sequence). The CDR3 runs 13 residues. The ends were cut back, 11 bases at V and 11 bases at J, with 24 bases in the middle.

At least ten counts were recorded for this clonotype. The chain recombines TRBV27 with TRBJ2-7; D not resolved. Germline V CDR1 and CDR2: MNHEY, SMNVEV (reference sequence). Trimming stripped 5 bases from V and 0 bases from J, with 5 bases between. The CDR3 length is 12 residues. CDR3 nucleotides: TGTGCCAGCAGTCCGCTCTCCTACGAGCAGTACTTC. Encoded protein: CASSPLSYEQYF.

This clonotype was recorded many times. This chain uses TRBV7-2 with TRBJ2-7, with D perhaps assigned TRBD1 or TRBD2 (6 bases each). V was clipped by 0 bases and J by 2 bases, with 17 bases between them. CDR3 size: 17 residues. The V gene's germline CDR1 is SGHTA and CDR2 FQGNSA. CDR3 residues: CASSLAGAWGAPYEQYF. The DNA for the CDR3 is TGTGCCAGCAGCTTAGCTGGGGCGTGGGGGGCGCCCTACGAGCAGTACTTC.

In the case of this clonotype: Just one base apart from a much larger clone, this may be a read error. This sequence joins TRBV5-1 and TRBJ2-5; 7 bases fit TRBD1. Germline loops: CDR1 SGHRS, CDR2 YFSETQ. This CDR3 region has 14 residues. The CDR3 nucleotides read TGCGCCGGCAGCTCGGACAGGCCACGGGAGACCCAGTACTTC. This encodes CAGSSDRPRETQYF.

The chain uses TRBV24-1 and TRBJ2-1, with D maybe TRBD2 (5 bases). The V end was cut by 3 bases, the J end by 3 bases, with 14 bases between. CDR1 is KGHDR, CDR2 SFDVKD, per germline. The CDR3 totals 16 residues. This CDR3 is CATSDPTIGDYNEQFF. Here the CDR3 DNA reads TGTGCCACCAGTGATCCCACTATCGGGGACTACAATGAGCAGTTCTTC.

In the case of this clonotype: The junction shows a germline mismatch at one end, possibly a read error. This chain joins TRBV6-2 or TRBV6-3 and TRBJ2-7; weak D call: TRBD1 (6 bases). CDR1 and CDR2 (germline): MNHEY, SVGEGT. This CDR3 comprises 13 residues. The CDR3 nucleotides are TGTGCCAGCAGTTACAGGGGGACGGACGAGCGGTACTTC. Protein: CASSYRGTDERYF.

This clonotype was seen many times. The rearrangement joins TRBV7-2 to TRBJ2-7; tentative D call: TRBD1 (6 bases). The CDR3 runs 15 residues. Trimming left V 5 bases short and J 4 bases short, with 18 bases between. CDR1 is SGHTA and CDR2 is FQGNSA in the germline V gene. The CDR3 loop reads CASSPTGTLFYEQYF. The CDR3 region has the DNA TGTGCCAGCAGCCCAACTGGGACACTTTTTTACGAGCAGTACTTC.